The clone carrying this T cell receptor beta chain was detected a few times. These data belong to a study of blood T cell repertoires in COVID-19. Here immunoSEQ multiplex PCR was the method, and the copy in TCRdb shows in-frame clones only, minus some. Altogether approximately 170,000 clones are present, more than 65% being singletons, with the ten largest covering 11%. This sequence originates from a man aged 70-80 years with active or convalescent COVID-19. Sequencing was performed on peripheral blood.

CDR3 nucleotides: TGCGCCAGCAGACGACAGGGGTCGGTCACCGGGGAGCTGTTTTTT. As protein: CASRRQGSVTGELFF. The chain is built from TRBV5-1 and TRBJ2-2; TRBD1 matches 8 bases. The CDR3 is 15 residues long. Per the germline V gene, CDR1 is SGHRS and CDR2 is YFSETQ. V dropped 5 bases and J dropped 4; count of bases not matched to a gene: 7.